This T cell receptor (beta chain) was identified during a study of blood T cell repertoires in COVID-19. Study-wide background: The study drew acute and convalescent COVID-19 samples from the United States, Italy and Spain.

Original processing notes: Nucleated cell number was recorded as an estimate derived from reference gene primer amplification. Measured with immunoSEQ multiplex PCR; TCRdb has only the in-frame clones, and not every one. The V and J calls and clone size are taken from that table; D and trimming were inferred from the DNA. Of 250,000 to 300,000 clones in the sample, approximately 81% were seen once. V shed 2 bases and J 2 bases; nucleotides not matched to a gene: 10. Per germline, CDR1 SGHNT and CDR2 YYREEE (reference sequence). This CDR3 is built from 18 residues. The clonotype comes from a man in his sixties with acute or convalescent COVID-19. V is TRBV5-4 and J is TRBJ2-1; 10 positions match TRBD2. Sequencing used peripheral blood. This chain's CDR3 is CASSFSVASGSTYNEQFF. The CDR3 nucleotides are TGTGCCAGCAGCTTTTCTGTGGCTAGCGGGAGCACCTACAATGAGCAGTTCTTC.